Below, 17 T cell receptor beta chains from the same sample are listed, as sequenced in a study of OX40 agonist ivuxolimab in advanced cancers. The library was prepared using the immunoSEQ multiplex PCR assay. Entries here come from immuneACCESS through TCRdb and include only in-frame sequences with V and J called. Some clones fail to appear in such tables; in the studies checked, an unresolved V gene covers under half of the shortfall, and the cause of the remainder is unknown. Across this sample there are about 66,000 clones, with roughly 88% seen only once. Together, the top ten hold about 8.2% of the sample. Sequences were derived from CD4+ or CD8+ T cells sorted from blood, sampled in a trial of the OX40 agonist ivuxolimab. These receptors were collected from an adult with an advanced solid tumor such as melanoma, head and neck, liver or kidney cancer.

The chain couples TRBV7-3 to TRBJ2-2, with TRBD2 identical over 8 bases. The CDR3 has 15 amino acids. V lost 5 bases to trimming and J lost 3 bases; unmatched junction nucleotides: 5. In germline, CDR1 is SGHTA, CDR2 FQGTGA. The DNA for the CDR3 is TGTGCCAGCAGCCCGCCGGGGGGGGACACCGGGGAGCTGTTTTTT. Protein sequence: CASSPPGGDTGELFF.

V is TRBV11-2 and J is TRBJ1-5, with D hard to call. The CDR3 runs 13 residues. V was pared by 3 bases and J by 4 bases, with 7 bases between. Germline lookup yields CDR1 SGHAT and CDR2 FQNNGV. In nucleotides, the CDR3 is TGTGCCAGCAGCTTTGGGGATAATCAGCCCCAGCATTTT. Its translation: CASSFGDNQPQHF.

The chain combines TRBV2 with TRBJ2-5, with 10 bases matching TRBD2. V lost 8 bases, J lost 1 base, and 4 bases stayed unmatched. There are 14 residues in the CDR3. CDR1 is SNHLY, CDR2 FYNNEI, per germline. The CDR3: CASLWTSGQETQYF. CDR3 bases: TGTGCCAGCCTGTGGACTAGCGGCCAAGAGACCCAGTACTTC.

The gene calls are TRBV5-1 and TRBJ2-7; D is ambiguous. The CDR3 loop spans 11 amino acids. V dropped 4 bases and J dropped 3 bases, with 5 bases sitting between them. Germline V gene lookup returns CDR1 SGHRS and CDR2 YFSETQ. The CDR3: CASSGDYEQYF. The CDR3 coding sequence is TGCGCCAGCAGCGGCGACTACGAGCAGTACTTC.

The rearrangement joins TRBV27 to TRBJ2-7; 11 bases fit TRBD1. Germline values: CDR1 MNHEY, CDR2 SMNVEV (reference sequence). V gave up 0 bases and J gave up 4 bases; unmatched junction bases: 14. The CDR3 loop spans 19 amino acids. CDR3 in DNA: TGTGCCAGCAGTTTATCGAAGTCCCGGTTCCGGGACAGGGGGTACGAGCAGTACTTC. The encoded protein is CASSLSKSRFRDRGYEQYF.

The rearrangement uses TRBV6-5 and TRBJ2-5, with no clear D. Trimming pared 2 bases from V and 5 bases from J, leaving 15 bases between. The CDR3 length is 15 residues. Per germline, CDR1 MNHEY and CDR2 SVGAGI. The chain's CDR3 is CASSYSPFGRETQYF. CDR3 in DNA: TGTGCCAGCAGTTACAGCCCTTTCGGGCGCGAGACCCAGTACTTC.

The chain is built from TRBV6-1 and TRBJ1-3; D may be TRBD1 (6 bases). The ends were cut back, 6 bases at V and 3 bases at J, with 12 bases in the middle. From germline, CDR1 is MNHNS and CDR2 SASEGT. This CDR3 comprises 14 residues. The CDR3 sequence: CASSIRQDGNTIYF. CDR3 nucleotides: TGTGCCAGCAGCATCCGACAGGATGGAAACACCATATATTTT.

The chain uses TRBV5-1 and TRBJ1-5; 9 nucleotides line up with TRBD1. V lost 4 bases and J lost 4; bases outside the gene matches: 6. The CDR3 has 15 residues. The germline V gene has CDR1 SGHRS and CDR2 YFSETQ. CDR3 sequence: CASSQGQGGNQPQHF. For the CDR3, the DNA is TGCGCCAGCAGCCAGGGACAGGGAGGGAATCAGCCCCAGCATTTT.

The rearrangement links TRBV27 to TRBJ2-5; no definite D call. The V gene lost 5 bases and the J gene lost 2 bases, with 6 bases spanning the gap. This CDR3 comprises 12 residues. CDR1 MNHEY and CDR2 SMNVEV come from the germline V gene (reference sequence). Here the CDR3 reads CASSNLQETQYF. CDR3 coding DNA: TGTGCCAGCAGTAACCTACAAGAGACCCAGTACTTC.

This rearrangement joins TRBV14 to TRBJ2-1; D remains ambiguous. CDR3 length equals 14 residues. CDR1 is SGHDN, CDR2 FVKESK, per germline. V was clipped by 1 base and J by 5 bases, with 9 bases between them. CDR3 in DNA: TGTGCCAGCAGCCAAGGGTACGAAGACAATGAGCAGTTCTTC. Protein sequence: CASSQGYEDNEQFF.

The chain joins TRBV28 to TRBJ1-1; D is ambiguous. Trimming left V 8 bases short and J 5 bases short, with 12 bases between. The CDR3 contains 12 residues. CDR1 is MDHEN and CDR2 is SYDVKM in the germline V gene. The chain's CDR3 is CASCAEVTEAFF. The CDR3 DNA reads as TGTGCCAGCTGTGCCGAGGTTACTGAAGCTTTCTTT.

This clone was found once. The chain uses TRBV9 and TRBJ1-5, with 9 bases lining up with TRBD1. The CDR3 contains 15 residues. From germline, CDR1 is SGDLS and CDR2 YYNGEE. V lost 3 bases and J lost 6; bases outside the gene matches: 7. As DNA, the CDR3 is TGTGCCAGCAGCGCAGGACAGGGGATCCGTCAGCCCCAGCATTTT. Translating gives CASSAGQGIRQPQHF.

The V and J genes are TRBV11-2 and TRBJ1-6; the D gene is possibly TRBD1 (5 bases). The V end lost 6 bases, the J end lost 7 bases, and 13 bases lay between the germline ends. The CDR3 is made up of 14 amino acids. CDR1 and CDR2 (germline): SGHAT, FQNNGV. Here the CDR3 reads CASRPGTANSPLHF. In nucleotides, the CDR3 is TGTGCCAGCAGACCCGGGACGGCGAATTCACCCCTCCACTTT.

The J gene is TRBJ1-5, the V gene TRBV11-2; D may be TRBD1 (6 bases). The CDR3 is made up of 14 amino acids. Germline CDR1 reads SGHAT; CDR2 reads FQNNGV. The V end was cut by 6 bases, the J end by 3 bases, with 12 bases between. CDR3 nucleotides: TGTGCCAGCAGACCTGGGGGCTACAATCAGCCCCAGCATTTT. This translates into CASRPGGYNQPQHF.

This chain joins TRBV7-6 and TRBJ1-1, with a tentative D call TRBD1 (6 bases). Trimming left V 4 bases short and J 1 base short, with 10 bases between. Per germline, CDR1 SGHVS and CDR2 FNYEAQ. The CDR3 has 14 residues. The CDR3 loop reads CASSSGQPNTEAFF. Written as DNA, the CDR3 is TGTGCCAGCAGCTCGGGACAACCGAACACTGAAGCTTTCTTT.

The CDR3 bases are TGCACCAGCAGCCAAGCTGGCAGCCCGAACAATGAGCAGTTCTTC. Its protein product is CTSSQAGSPNNEQFF. The chain joins TRBV1 to TRBJ2-1. TRBV1 counts as a pseudogene. This CDR3 has 15 amino acids.

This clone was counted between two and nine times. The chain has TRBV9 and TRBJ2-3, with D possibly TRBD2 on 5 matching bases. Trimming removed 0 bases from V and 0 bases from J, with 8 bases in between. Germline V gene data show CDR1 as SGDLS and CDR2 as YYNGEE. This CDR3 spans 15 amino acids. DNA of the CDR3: TGTGCCAGCAGCGTAGACGGGGTCAGCACAGATACGCAGTATTTT. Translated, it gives CASSVDGVSTDTQYF.